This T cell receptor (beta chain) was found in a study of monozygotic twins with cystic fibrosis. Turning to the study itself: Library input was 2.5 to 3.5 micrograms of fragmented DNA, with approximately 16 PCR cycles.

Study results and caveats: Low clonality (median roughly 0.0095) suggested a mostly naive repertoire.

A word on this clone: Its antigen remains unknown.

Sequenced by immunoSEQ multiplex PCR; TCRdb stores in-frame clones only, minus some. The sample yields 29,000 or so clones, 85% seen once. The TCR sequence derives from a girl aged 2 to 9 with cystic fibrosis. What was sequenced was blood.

The DNA of the CDR3 is TGTGCCAGCAGCTCTCGCGTACCGGCTAACAATGAGCAGTTCTTC. Encoded protein: CASSSRVPANNEQFF. The chain employs TRBV7-6 and TRBJ2-1; no reliable D call. CDR1 SGHVS and CDR2 FNYEAQ come from the germline V gene. The length of the CDR3 is 15 residues. V was clipped by 4 bases and J by 5 bases, with 15 bases between them.